This T cell receptor beta chain is from a study of T cell repertoires in cytomegalovirus infection. As for the study in general: Matching HLA type and CMV infection were both indicated by public TCR beta signatures.

TCRdb analysed the reads with MiXCR anew, one entry per CDR3 protein. The data contain 340,000 or so distinct CDR3 sequences, approximately 25% of them seen just once; the ten biggest clones take up 13%. In the case of this clonotype: Its specificity is not known.

The germline V and J ends were trimmed by 2 bases and 0 bases, with 14 bases remaining between them. This CDR3 is built from 17 residues. Germline lookup yields CDR1 SNHLY and CDR2 FYNNEI. This TCR derives from a human donor in good health (CMV status not recorded). Some clones in this sample may be carry-over from other donors' samples. Sequenced here: cultured PBMCs, sampled from culture after CMV antigen stimulation. The chain links TRBV2 to TRBJ1-3; D not certain. In DNA form, the CDR3 reads TGTGCCAGCAGTGAACTGGGCATGGGGAGCTCTGGAAACACCATATATTTT. This translates into CASSELGMGSSGNTIYF. The full variable domain, rest sourced from reference TRBV2 and TRBJ1-3, is EPEVTQTPSHQVTQMGQEVILRCVPISNHLYFYWYRQILGQKVEFLVSFYNNEISEKSEIFDDQFSVERPDGSNFTLKIRSTKLEDSAMYFCASSELGMGSSGNTIYFGEGSWLTVV.